The clone carrying this T cell receptor beta chain was seen at least ten times. As yet, its antigen is unknown. This same CDR3 is encoded by further DNA sequences in the sample. This specimen belongs to a study of shared clonotypes between healthy human individuals. The study, taken as a whole, reports: On the whole, naive subsets had larger estimated richness than memory subsets had.

Running of the assay took place at deep level. Authors' processing steps: ImmunoSEQ yielded junction-only sequences lacking quality scores, so filtering differed. Sequenced by immunoSEQ multiplex PCR; TCRdb stores in-frame clones only, minus some. The V and J calls and clone size come from that table; D and trimming were worked out from the DNA. The sample lists under 1,100,000 clones, 70% to 80% occurring once. The CDR3 spans 15 residues. The V end lost 7 bases, the J end lost 3 bases, and 16 bases lay between the germline ends. Per the germline V gene, CDR1 is MDHEN and CDR2 is SYDVKM. The J gene is TRBJ1-5, the V gene TRBV28; D gene uncertain. The TCR was taken from a man younger than 35 in good health. Sequenced input: memory CD4+ T cells sorted from blood. Indicated subset: CD45RA-negative fraction. The CDR3 is CASTSRIVINQPQHF. CDR3 coding DNA: TGTGCCAGCACCTCAAGGATTGTTATCAATCAGCCCCAGCATTTT. Full variable domain (missing parts from reference TRBV28 and TRBJ1-5): DVKVTQSSRYLVKRTGEKVFLECVQDMDHENMFWYRQDPGLGLRLIYFSYDVKMKEKGDIPEGYSVSREKKERFSLILESASTNQTSMYLCASTSRIVINQPQHFGDGTRLSIL.